The rows below give T cell receptor beta chains drawn from one sample of a study of T cell responses to AZD1222 COVID-19 vaccine. The protocol was immunoSEQ multiplex PCR, while the TCRdb copy is restricted to in-frame clones and leaves out a portion. The sample has fewer than 150,000 clones, about 88% seen once. Sequences were derived from peripheral blood, sampled 28 days after the second AZD1222 dose. These receptors were obtained from an adult who received the AZD1222 COVID-19 vaccine. The CDR3 runs from the conserved cysteine through the conserved F or W. A D gene is named only where the DNA matches it firmly. Part of the rows lack a size; the others show once, few, many or a class for expanded clones.

D	length	J	size	V	CDR3	DNA
.	16	TRBJ1-2	.	TRBV7-8	CASSLGGVPANYGYTF	TGTGCCAGCAGCTTAGGGGGGGTCCCAGCTAACTATGGCTACACCTTC
TRBD1	13	TRBJ2-7	.	TRBV6-5	CASVRQGPNEQYF	TGTGCCAGCGTCCGACAGGGCCCCAACGAGCAGTACTTC
.	14	TRBJ1-2	.	TRBV7-9	CASSSNDGPHGYTF	TGTGCCAGCAGCTCCAATGATGGGCCCCATGGCTACACCTTC
.	15	TRBJ1-1	.	TRBV12-5	CASGGGPPGDTEAFF	TGTGCTAGTGGTGGGGGACCCCCGGGGGACACTGAAGCTTTCTTT
.	13	TRBJ2-5	few	TRBV12-3/TRBV12-4	CASSFGGRETQYF	TGTGCCAGCAGTTTTGGTGGTAGGGAGACCCAGTACTTC
.	15	TRBJ1-1	.	TRBV9	CASSAAHSGHTEAFF	TGTGCCAGCAGCGCGGCACACTCCGGTCATACTGAAGCTTTCTTT
TRBD1	13	TRBJ2-1	.	TRBV5-1	CASSSDRADEQFF	TGCGCCAGCAGCAGTGACAGGGCTGATGAGCAGTTCTTC
.	12	TRBJ2-1	medium-sized	TRBV27	CASRTGLDEQFF	TGTGCCAGCAGAACAGGGTTGGATGAGCAGTTCTTC
.	13	TRBJ2-1	.	TRBV12-3/TRBV12-4	CASRPREINEQFF	TGTGCCAGCAGACCTCGGGAGATTAATGAGCAGTTCTTC
.	14	TRBJ2-2	few	TRBV5-1	CASSLGQLAGELFF	TGCGCCAGCAGCTTGGGACAGTTGGCCGGGGAGCTGTTTTTT
.	15	TRBJ2-1	.	TRBV5-4	CASSLPGAASNEQFF	TGTGCCAGCAGCTTACCGGGCGCGGCGAGTAATGAGCAGTTCTTC
.	14	TRBJ2-1	.	TRBV6-5	CASNGGGTYNEQFF	TGTGCCAGCAATGGGGGCGGTACCTACAATGAGCAGTTCTTC
.	13	TRBJ1-3	.	TRBV12-3/TRBV12-4	CASSLVSGNTIYF	TGTGCCAGCAGTTTGGTCTCTGGAAACACCATATATTTT
TRBD2	16	TRBJ2-1	.	TRBV6-2/TRBV6-3	CASSYLGRGSYNEQFF	TGTGCCAGCAGTTACCTGGGGAGGGGCTCCTACAATGAGCAGTTCTTC
TRBD1	13	TRBJ1-4	once	TRBV2	CASHRGFNEKLFF	TGTGCCAGCCACAGGGGCTTTAATGAAAAACTGTTTTTT
.	14	TRBJ2-5	.	TRBV5-4	CASNQQGTQETQYF	TGTGCCAGCAACCAACAGGGAACCCAAGAGACCCAGTACTTC
.	12	TRBJ1-1	.	TRBV10-3	CAIRGQNTEAFF	TGTGCCATCAGGGGACAGAACACTGAAGCTTTCTTT
TRBD1	15	TRBJ1-2	.	TRBV2	CASSVATGGPYGYTF	TGTGCCAGCAGTGTTGCTACAGGGGGCCCTTATGGCTACACCTTC
TRBD2	15	TRBJ2-2	.	TRBV2	CASRETSGWAGELFF	TGTGCCAGCAGGGAGACTAGCGGTTGGGCCGGGGAGCTGTTTTTT
.	16	TRBJ1-3	.	TRBV7-8	CASSSPRRNSGNTIYF	TGTGCCAGCAGCTCCCCGAGACGGAACTCTGGAAACACCATATATTTT
.	14	TRBJ2-7	.	TRBV9	CASSVAGGGYEQYF	TGTGCCAGCAGCGTAGCCGGAGGAGGCTACGAGCAGTACTTC
.	12	TRBJ2-1	.	TRBV6-1	CASSERGGEQFF	TGTGCCAGCAGTGAAAGAGGGGGTGAGCAGTTCTTC
.	13	TRBJ2-1	.	TRBV13	CASSFRTVNEQFF	TGTGCCAGCAGCTTTAGGACAGTCAATGAGCAGTTCTTC
TRBD1	14	TRBJ1-1	.	TRBV2	CASRTGTGVSEAFF	TGTGCCAGCAGAACCGGGACAGGGGTCTCTGAAGCTTTCTTT
TRBD2	17	TRBJ2-7	.	TRBV24-1	CATPPGARSGRAYEQYF	TGTGCCACCCCCCCGGGGGCGCGTAGCGGGAGGGCCTACGAGCAGTACTTC
.	16	TRBJ1-1	.	TRBV5-1	CASSLGQIPANTEAFF	TGCGCCAGCAGCTTGGGTCAAATTCCGGCGAACACTGAAGCTTTCTTT
.	14	TRBJ1-1	.	TRBV5-1	CASSPQAGGTEAFF	TGCGCCAGCAGTCCCCAGGCGGGGGGCACTGAAGCTTTCTTT
.	14	TRBJ1-3	.	TRBV5-1	CASSLGEGGNTIYF	TGCGCCAGCAGCTTGGGAGAGGGTGGAAACACCATATATTTT
.	14	TRBJ2-1	.	TRBV6-5	CASSYLGANNEQFF	TGTGCCAGCAGTTACCTGGGAGCTAACAATGAGCAGTTCTTC
TRBD1	15	TRBJ2-2	.	TRBV5-6	CASSLWTGGTGELFF	TGTGCCAGCAGCCTTTGGACAGGGGGCACCGGGGAGCTGTTTTTT
.	16	TRBJ2-1	.	TRBV9	CASSPRGHSSYNEQFF	TGTGCCAGCAGCCCGCGGGGGCATAGCTCCTACAATGAGCAGTTCTTC
.	13	TRBJ1-5	.	TRBV12-3/TRBV12-4	CASSLYHNQPQHF	TGTGCCAGCAGTTTGTACCACAATCAGCCCCAGCATTTT
TRBD2	15	TRBJ2-3	.	TRBV27	CASSLRLAGADTQYF	TGTGCCAGCAGTTTACGGCTAGCGGGAGCAGATACGCAGTATTTT
.	13	TRBJ1-1	.	TRBV12-3/TRBV12-4	CASSFQENTEAFF	TGTGCCAGCAGTTTCCAGGAGAACACTGAAGCTTTCTTT
TRBD1	16	TRBJ1-2	.	TRBV9	CASSPRQGTINYGYTF	TGTGCCAGCAGCCCACGACAGGGGACCATTAACTATGGCTACACCTTC
TRBD1	14	TRBJ2-1	.	TRBV6-1	CASSDLGGYNELFF	TGTGCCAGCAGTGACCTAGGGGGCTACAATGAGCTGTTCTTC